The 16 T cell receptor beta chains presented below share a single source sample, sequenced in a study of sequential checkpoint blockade in melanoma. Profiled with immunoSEQ multiplex PCR; TCRdb holds only in-frame clones, not every one. The sample has more than 15,000 clones; 67% are singletons. The treatment: randomized to nivolumab then ipilimumab (arm A) or the reverse (arm B). The material was CD8+ T cells sorted from blood (inferred from file names), obtained from a patient given nivolumab and ipilimumab in sequence. The receptors were gathered from a human donor with melanoma.

The CDR3 nucleotides read TGTGCCAGCAGTGATCCGGGGACATGGGGATTATATGGCTACACCTTC. It is translated as CASSDPGTWGLYGYTF. The genes are TRBV25-1 and TRBJ1-2, with D possibly matching TRBD1 (6 bases). V shed 3 bases and J shed 5 bases, with 19 bases lying between them. CDR3 length: 16 residues. Germline values: CDR1 MGHDK, CDR2 SYGVNS.

Here the CDR3 reads CASSQTGTASYEQYF. CDR3 DNA sequence: TGTGCCAGCAGCCAGACCGGGACAGCCTCCTACGAGCAGTACTTC. V is TRBV14 and J is TRBJ2-7; 7 nucleotides agree with TRBD1. CDR1 and CDR2 from the germline V gene are SGHDN and FVKESK. The trim removed 3 bases at V and 0 bases at J, leaving 5 bases unmatched. This CDR3 region has 15 residues.

This chain links TRBV4-3 with TRBJ2-2, with D perhaps TRBD2 (6 bases). Trimming took off 3 bases at V and 5 bases at J, with 16 bases between the two ends. Germline CDR1 LGHNA, CDR2 YSLEER. The CDR3 runs to 16 residues. As DNA, the CDR3 is TGCGCCAGCAGCCATCCCCGCTCCGGGGGAACCGGGGAGCTGTTTTTT. This encodes CASSHPRSGGTGELFF.

The chain combines TRBV4-3 with TRBJ2-2; no clear D gene. Trimming left V 3 bases short and J 0 bases short, with 11 bases between. The CDR3 totals 16 residues. Germline loops: CDR1 LGHNA, CDR2 YSLEER. In nucleotides, the CDR3 is TGCGCCAGCAGCCAGGGCTTGGTTTCGAACACCGGGGAGCTGTTTTTT. Encoded protein: CASSQGLVSNTGELFF.

This clone counts as medium-sized (0.01 to 0.1%). The V and J genes are TRBV19 and TRBJ1-1; D is possibly TRBD1 (5 bases). Germline V gene lookup returns CDR1 LNHDA and CDR2 SQIVND (reference sequence). V was cut by 3 bases and J by 5 bases, with 13 bases left in between. CDR3 length: 14 residues. In nucleotides, the CDR3 is TGTGCCAGTAGTATCAGAGACAGTTGGACTGAAGCTTTCTTT. It specifies CASSIRDSWTEAFF.

In its sample, this clone was seen once. This chain's CDR3 is CAESTSGGPTDTQYF. The CDR3 bases are TGTGCCGAGAGTACTAGCGGGGGCCCCACAGATACGCAGTATTTT. The chain recombines TRBV5-8 with TRBJ2-3, with 11 positions matching TRBD2. The V gene's germline CDR1 is SGHTS and CDR2 YDEGEE. Trimming took 10 bases from V and 2 from J; bases not matched to a gene: 9. This CDR3 has 15 amino acids.

The chain uses TRBV7-9 and TRBJ1-1; TRBD1 aligns across 12 bases. The J segment lost 5 bases and the V segment lost 1 base, leaving 11 bases of the junction unmatched. The CDR3 is 18 amino acids. The V gene's germline CDR1 is SEHNR and CDR2 FQNEAQ (reference sequence). The DNA of the CDR3 is TGTGCCAGCAGCTTAGGGGCCGGGACAGGGGGCGTATGGACTGAAGCTTTCTTT. This translates into CASSLGAGTGGVWTEAFF.

Of note for this clone: An end of the junction differs from the germline gene, which may be a read error. The chain joins TRBV5-6 to TRBJ1-5; D is unclear. CDR1 and CDR2 from the germline V gene are SGHDT and YYEEEE. CDR3 length: 17 amino acids. The CDR3 is CASSLMDPRLIKQPQHF. In DNA form, the CDR3 reads TGTGCTAGCAGCTTGATGGATCCGAGGCTAATCAAACAGCCCCAGCATTTT.

The chain uses TRBV27 and TRBJ2-2; the match to TRBD1 covers 8 bases. CDR3 size: 14 residues. V lost 6 bases, J lost 7 bases, and 7 bases stayed unmatched. Germline V lookup: CDR1 MNHEY, CDR2 SMNVEV (reference sequence). CDR3 loop: CASRATGGGGELFF. For the CDR3, the DNA is TGTGCCAGCAGAGCCACAGGGGGAGGCGGGGAGCTGTTTTTT.

V and J are TRBV2 and TRBJ2-1; 8 nucleotides agree with TRBD2. Unmatched junction bases numbered 3, after V lost 7 bases and J lost 4 bases. This CDR3 has 13 residues. Per germline, CDR1 SNHLY and CDR2 FYNNEI. The CDR3 coding sequence is TGTGCCAGCACGGGGGGGCGGTACAATGAGCAGTTCTTC. Protein product: CASTGGRYNEQFF.

This clone appeared once. The rearrangement uses TRBV29-1 and TRBJ2-2; a weak D match, TRBD2 (6 bases). V dropped 6 bases and J dropped 4 bases, with 12 bases sitting between them. The CDR3 runs to 13 residues. Germline CDR1 reads SQVTM; CDR2 reads ANQGSEA. In DNA form, the CDR3 reads TGCAGCGTAGCCCGGGACTTCACCGGGGAGCTGTTTTTT. As protein: CSVARDFTGELFF.

This clone was seen a handful of times. The CDR3 DNA reads TGTGCCAGCAGCCCCGCACCCCCGGGACACGAGGACCACGAGCAGTACTTC. This translates into CASSPAPPGHEDHEQYF. This rearrangement joins TRBV7-6 to TRBJ2-5; D is possibly TRBD1 (6 bases). The J call may not be correct, given that the DNA end is closer to TRBJ2-7. This CDR3 contains 17 residues. In germline, CDR1 is SGHVS, CDR2 FNYEAQ.

This clone occurred a few times. The chain couples TRBV14 to TRBJ2-7; 10 bases align to TRBD1. CDR3 length: 12 amino acids. Germline CDR1 is SGHDN and CDR2 is FVKESK. V lost 9 bases to trimming and J lost 3 bases; unmatched junction nucleotides: 2. The CDR3 is CARGQGSYEQYV. CDR3 DNA sequence: TGTGCCAGGGGACAGGGGAGCTACGAGCAGTACGTC.

This sequence joins TRBV5-3 and TRBJ2-7; D is perhaps TRBD1 (5 bases). TRBV5-3 has ORF status, its function being uncertain. V lost 0 bases, J lost 5 bases, and 27 bases lay in between. The CDR3 is 19 residues long. CDR3 protein: CARSLESGAGPFDGDEQYV. For the CDR3, the DNA is TGTGCCAGAAGCTTGGAAAGTGGGGCAGGGCCTTTTGATGGTGACGAGCAGTACGTC.

J is TRBJ1-2 and V is TRBV27; D unresolved. The V gene's germline CDR1 is MNHEY and CDR2 SMNVEV (reference sequence). There are 13 residues in the CDR3. The V and J ends lost 6 bases and 8 bases respectively, with 16 bases between them. CDR3 DNA: TGTGCCAGCAGCCCCACAGTATCCTCGGGCTACACCTTC. Amino acid sequence: CASSPTVSSGYTF.

V and J are TRBV20-1 and TRBJ1-1; maybe TRBD1 (6 bases). This CDR3 is built from 11 residues. Germline-derived CDR1 and CDR2 are DFQATT and SNEGSKA (reference sequence). The V gene lost 7 bases and the J gene lost 5 bases, with 11 bases spanning the gap. The CDR3 is CSVPRGTEAFF. The CDR3 DNA sequence: TGCAGTGTCCCGAGGGGGACTGAAGCTTTCTTT.